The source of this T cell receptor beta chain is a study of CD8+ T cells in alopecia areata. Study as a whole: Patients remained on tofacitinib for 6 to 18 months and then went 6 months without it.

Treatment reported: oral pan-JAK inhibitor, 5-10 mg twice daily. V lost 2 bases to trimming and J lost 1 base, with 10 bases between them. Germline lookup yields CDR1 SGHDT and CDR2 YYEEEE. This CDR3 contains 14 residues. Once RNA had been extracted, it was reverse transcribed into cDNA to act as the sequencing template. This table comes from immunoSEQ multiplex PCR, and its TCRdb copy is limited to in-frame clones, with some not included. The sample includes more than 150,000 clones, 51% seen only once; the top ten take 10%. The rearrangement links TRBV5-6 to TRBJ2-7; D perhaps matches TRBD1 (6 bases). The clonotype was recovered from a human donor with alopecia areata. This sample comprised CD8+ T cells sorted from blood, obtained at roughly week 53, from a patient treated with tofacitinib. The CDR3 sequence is CASSLGQTSYEQYF. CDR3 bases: TGTGCCAGCAGCTTAGGACAGACTTCCTACGAGCAGTACTTC.